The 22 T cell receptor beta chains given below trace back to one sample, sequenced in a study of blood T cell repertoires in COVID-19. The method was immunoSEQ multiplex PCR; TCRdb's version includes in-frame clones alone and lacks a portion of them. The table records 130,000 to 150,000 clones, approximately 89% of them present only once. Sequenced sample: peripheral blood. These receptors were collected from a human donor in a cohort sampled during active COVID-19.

The CDR3 DNA follows: TGTGCCAGCAGTGAAGAGTTCGGTCGTGGCTACACCTTC. This gives the protein CASSEEFGRGYTF. The J gene is TRBJ1-2, the V gene TRBV25-1; D is ambiguous. Germline lookup yields CDR1 MGHDK and CDR2 SYGVNS. Trimming shortened V by 2 bases and J by 7 bases, and 11 bases separated the two germline ends. The CDR3 totals 13 residues.

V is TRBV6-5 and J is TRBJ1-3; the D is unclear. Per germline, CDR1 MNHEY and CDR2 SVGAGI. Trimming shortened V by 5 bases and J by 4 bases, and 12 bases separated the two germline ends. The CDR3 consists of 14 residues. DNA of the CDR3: TGTGCCAGCAGTAGTCACGGGGTCGGAAACACCATATATTTT. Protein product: CASSSHGVGNTIYF.

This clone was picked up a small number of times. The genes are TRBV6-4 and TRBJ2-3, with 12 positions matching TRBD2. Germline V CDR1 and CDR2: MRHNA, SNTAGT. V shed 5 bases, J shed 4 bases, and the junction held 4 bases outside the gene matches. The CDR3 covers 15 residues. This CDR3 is CASSQTSGGADTQYF. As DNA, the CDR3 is TGTGCCAGCAGTCAGACTAGCGGGGGCGCAGATACGCAGTATTTT.

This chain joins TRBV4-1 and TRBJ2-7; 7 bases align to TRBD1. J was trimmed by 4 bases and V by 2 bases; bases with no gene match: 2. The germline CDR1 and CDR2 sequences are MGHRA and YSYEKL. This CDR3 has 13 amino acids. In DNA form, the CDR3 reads TGCGCCAGCAGCCAAACACAGGGGTACGAGCAGTACTTC. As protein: CASSQTQGYEQYF.

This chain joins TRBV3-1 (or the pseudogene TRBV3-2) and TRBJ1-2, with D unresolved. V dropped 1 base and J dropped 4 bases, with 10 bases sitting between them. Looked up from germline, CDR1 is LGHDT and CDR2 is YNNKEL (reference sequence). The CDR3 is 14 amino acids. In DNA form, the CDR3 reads TGTGCCAGCAGCCAAGGGGCAGATACCTATGGCTACACCTTC. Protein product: CASSQGADTYGYTF.

The CDR3 sequence: CASRFRDTFYGYTF. CDR3 coding DNA: TGTGCCAGCAGGTTCCGGGACACTTTCTATGGCTACACCTTC. This chain uses TRBV6-5 with TRBJ1-2, with D maybe TRBD1 (6 bases). Germline-derived CDR1 and CDR2 are MNHEY and SVGAGI. The CDR3 has 14 residues. V lost 6 bases to trimming and J lost 4 bases, with 15 bases between them.

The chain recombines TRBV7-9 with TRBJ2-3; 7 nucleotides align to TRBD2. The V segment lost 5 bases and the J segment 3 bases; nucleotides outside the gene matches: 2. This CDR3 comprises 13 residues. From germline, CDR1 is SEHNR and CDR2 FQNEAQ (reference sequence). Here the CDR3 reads CASSRGETDTQYF. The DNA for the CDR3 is TGTGCCAGCAGCCGGGGGGAAACAGATACGCAGTATTTT.

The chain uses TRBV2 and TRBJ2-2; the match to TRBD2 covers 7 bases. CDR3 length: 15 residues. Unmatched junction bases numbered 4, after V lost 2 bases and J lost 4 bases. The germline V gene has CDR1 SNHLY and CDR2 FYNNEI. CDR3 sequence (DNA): TGTGCCAGCAGTGAAAGGACTAGTCCCACCGGGGAGCTGTTTTTT. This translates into CASSERTSPTGELFF.

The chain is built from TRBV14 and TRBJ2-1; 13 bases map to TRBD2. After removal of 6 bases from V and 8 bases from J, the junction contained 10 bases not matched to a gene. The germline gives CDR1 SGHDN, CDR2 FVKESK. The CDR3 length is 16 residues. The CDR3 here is CASRPSGLAGRYEQFF. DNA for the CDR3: TGTGCCAGCAGGCCGTCGGGACTAGCGGGGAGGTATGAGCAGTTCTTC. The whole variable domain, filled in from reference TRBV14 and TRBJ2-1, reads EAGVTQFPSHSVIEKGQTVTLRCDPISGHDNLYWYRRVMGKEIKFLLHFVKESKQDESGMPNNRFLAERTGGTYSTLKVQPAELEDSGVYFCASRPSGLAGRYEQFFGPGTRLTVL.

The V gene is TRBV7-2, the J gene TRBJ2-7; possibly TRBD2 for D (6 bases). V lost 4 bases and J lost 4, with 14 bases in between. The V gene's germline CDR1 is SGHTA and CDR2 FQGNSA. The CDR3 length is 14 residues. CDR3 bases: TGTGCCAGCAGCTCCCGGGACTCTCCTTACGAGCAGTACTTC. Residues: CASSSRDSPYEQYF.

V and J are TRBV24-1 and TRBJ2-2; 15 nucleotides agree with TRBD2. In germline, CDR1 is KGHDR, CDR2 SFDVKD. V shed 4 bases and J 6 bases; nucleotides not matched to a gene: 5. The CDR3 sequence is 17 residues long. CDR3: CATSERTSGGASGELFF. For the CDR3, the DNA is TGTGCCACCAGTGAACGGACTAGCGGGGGGGCATCCGGGGAGCTGTTTTTT.

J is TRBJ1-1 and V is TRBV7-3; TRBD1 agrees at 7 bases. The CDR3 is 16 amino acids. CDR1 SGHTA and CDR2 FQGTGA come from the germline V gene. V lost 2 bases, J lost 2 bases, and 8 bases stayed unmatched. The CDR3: CASSLLPRQGNTEAFF. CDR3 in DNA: TGTGCCAGCAGCTTACTACCGCGACAGGGTAACACTGAAGCTTTCTTT. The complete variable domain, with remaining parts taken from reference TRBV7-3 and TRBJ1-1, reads GAGVSQTPSNKVTEKGKYVELRCDPISGHTALYWYRQSLGQGPEFLIYFQGTGAADDSGLPNDRFFAVRPEGSVSTLKIQRTERGDSAVYLCASSLLPRQGNTEAFFGQGTRLTVV.

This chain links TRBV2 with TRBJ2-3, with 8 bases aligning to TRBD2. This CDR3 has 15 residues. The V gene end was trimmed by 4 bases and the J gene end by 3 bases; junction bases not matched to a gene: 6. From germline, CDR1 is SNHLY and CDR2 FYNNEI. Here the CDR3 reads CASSVGRGETDTQYF. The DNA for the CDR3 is TGTGCCAGCAGTGTGGGGCGGGGGGAGACAGATACGCAGTATTTT.

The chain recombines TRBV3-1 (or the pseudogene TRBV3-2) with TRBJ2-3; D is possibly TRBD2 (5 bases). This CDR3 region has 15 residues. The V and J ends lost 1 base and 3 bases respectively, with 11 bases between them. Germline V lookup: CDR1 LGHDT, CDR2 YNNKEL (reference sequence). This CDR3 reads CASSQGVGVTDTQYF. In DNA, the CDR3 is TGTGCCAGCAGCCAAGGAGTCGGGGTTACAGATACGCAGTATTTT.

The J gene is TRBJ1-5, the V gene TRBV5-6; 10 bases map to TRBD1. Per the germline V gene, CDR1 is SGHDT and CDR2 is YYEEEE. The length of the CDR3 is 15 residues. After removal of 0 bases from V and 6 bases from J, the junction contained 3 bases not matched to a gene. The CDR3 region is CASSLGGQGSQPQHF. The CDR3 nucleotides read TGTGCCAGCAGCTTGGGGGGACAGGGGAGTCAGCCCCAGCATTTT.

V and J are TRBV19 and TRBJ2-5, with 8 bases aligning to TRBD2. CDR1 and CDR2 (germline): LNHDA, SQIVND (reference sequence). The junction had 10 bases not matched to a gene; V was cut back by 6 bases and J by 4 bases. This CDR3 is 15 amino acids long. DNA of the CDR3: TGTGCCAGTAGCCAAGGGGGGACTAGTGGAGAGACCCAGTACTTC. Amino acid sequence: CASSQGGTSGETQYF.

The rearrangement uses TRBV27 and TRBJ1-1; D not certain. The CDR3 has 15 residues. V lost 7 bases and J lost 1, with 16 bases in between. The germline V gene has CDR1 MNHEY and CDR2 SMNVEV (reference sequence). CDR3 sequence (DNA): TGTGCCAGCACCCAACCCCAGGAAACGAACACTGAAGCTTTCTTT. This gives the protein CASTQPQETNTEAFF.

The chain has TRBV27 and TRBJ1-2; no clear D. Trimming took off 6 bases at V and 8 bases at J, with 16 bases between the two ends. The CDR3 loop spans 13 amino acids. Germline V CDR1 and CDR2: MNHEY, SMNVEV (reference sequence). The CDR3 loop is CASSLDSMQGYTF. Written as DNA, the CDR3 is TGTGCCAGCAGCCTTGACTCCATGCAGGGCTACACCTTC.

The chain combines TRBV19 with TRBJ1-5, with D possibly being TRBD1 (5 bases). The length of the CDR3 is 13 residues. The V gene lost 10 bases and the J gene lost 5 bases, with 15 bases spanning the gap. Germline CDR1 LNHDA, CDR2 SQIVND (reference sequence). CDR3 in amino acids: CATLGGRYQPQHF. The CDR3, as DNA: TGTGCCACGCTGGGGGGGAGATATCAGCCCCAGCATTTT.

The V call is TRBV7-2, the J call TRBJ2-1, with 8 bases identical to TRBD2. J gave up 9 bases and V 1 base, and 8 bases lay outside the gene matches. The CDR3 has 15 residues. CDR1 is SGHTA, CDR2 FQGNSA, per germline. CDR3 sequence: CASSLVGGGRGEQFF. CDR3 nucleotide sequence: TGTGCCAGCAGCTTAGTCGGGGGGGGCCGTGGTGAGCAGTTCTTC.

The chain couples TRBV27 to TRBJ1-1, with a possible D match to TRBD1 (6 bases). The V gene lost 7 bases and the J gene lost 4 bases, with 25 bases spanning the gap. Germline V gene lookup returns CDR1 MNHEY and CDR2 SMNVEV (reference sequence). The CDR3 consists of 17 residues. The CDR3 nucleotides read TGTGCCAGCACCGATCTTCGGACAGTGCTTATGGGCACTGAAGCTTTCTTT. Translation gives CASTDLRTVLMGTEAFF.

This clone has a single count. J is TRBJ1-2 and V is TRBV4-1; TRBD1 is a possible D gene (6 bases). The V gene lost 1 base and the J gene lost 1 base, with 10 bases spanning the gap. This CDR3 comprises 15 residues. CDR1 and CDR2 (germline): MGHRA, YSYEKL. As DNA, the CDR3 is TGCGCCAGCAGCCAAGTGTCAGGGGATAACTATGGCTACACCTTC. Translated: CASSQVSGDNYGYTF.